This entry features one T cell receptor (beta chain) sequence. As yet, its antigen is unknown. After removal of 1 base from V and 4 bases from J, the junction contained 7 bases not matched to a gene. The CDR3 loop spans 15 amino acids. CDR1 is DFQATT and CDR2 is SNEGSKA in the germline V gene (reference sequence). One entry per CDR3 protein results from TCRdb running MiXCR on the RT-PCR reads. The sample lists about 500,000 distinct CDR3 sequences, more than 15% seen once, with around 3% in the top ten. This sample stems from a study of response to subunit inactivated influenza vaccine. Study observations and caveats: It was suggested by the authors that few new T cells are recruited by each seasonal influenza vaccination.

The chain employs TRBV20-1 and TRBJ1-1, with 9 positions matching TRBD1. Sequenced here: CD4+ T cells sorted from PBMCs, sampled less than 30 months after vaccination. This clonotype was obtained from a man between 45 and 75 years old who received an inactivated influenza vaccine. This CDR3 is CSARGPGTGSTEAFF. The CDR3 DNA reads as TGCAGTGCTAGAGGTCCCGGGACAGGGTCCACTGAAGCTTTCTTT.